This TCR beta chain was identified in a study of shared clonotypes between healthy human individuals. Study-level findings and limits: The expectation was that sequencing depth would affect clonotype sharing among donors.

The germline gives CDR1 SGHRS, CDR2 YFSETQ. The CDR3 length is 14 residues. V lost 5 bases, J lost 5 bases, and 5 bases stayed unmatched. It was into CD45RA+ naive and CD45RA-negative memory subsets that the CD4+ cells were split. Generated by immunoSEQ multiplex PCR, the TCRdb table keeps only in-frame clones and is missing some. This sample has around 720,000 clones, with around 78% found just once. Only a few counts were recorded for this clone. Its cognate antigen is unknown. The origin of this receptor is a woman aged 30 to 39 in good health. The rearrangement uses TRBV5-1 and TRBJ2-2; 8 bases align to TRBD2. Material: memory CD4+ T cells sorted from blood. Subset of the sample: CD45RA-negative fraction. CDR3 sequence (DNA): TGCGCCAGCAGAGGGACTAGAGCGACCGGGGAGCTGTTTTTT. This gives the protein CASRGTRATGELFF. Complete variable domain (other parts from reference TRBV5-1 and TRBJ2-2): KAGVTQTPRYLIKTRGQQVTLSCSPISGHRSVSWYQQTPGQGLQFLFEYFSETQRNKGNFPGRFSGRQFSNSRSEMNVSTLELGDSALYLCASRGTRATGELFFGEGSRLTVL.